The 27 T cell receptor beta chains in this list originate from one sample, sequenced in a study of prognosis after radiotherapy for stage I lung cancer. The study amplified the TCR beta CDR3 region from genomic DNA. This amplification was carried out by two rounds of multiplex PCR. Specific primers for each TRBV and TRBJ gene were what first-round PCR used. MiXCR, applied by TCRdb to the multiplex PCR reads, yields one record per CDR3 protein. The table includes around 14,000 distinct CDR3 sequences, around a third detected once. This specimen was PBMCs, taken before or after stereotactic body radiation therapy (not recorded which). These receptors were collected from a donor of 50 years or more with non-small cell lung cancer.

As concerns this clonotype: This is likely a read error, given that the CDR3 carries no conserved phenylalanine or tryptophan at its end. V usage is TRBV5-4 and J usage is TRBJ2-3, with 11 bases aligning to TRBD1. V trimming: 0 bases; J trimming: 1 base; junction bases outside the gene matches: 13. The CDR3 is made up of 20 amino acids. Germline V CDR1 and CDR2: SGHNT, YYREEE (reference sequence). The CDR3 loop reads CASSLGFLDRGREGTDTQYL. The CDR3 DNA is TGTGCCAGCAGCTTGGGGTTTCTGGACAGGGGGCGAGAGGGCACAGATACGCAGTATTTG.

CDR3 bases: TGTGCCAGCAGCCTCTCAACCTTCGGAGAGAGGTACTTC. Residues: CASSLSTFGERYF. This chain joins TRBV11-2 and TRBJ2-7; D gene uncertain. The CDR3 length is 13 residues. Trimming shortened V by 5 bases and J by 12 bases, and 20 bases separated the two germline ends. Germline V gene data show CDR1 as SGHAT and CDR2 as FQNNGV.

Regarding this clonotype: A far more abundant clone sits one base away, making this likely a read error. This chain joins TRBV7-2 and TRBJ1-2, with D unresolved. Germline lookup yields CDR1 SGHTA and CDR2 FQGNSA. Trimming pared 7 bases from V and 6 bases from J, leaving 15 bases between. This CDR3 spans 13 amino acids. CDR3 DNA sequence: TGTGCCAGCACTTGTGCGGCCGCAAATGGCTACACCTTC. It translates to CASTCAAANGYTF.

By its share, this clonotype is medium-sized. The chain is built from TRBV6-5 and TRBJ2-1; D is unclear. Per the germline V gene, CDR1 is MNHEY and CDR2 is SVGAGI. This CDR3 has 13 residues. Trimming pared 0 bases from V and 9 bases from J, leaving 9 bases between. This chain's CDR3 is CASSYSLVAEQFF. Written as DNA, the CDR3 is TGTGCCAGCAGTTACTCGTTAGTTGCTGAGCAGTTCTTC.

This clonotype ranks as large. This CDR3 reads CSGPRAPYNEQFF. The CDR3 DNA reads TGCAGTGGTCCTAGGGCACCCTACAATGAGCAGTTCTTC. V usage is TRBV20-1 and J usage is TRBJ2-1; D unresolved. The CDR3 runs to 13 residues. The germline gives CDR1 DFQATT, CDR2 SNEGSKA (reference sequence). Between the trimmed V and J ends, which lost 7 bases and 2 bases, there was a span of 12 bases.

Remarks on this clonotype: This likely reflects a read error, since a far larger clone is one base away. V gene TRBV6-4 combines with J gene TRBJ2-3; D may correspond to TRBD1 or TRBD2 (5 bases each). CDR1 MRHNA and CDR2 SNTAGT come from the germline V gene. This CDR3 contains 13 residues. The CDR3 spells CASRPRGTVTQYF. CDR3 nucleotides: TGTGCCAGCAGGCCCCGGGGCACAGTTACGCAGTATTTT.

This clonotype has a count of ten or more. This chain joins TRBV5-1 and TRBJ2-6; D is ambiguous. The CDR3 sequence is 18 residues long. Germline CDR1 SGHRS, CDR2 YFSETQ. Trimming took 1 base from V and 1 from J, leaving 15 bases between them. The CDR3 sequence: CASSLSGSASSGANVLTF. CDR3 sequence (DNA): TGCGCCAGCAGCTTGTCTGGGTCGGCCTCGTCTGGGGCCAACGTCCTGACTTTC.

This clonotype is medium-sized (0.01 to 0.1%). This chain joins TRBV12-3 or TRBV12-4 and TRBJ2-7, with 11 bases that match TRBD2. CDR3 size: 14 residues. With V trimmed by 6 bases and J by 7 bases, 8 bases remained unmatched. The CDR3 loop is CASSPGLAAGEQYF. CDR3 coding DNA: TGTGCCAGCAGCCCGGGACTAGCGGCGGGGGAGCAGTACTTC.

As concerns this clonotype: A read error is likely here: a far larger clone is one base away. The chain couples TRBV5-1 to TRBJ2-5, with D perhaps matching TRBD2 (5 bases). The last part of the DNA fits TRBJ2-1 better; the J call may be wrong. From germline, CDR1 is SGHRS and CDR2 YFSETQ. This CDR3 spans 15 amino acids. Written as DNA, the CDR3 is TGCGCCAGCAGCTTGGCCGGGGATAACTACAATGAGCAGTTCTTC. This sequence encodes CASSLAGDNYNEQFF.

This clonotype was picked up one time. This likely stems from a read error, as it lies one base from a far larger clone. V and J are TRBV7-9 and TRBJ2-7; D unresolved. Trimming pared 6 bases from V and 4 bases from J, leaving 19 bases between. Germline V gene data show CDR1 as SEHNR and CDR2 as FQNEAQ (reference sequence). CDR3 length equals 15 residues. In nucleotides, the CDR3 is TGTGCCAGCAGATTGAATATCGGGTGGTCTTACGAGCAGTACTTC. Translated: CASRLNIGWSYEQYF.

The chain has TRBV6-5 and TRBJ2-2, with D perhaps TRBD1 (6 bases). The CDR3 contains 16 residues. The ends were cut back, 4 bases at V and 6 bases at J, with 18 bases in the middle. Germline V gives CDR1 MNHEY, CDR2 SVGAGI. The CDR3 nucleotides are TGTGCCAGCAGTTGGACCACAGGGTCCAGCGCCGGGGAGCTGTTTTTT. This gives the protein CASSWTTGSSAGELFF.

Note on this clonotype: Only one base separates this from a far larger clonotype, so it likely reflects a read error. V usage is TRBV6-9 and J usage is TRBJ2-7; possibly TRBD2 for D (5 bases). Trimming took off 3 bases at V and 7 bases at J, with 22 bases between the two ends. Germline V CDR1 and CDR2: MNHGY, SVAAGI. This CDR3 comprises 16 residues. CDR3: CASSYGRVTIYNEQYF. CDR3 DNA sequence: TGTGCCAGCAGTTACGGGCGGGTTACTATCTACAATGAGCAGTACTTC.

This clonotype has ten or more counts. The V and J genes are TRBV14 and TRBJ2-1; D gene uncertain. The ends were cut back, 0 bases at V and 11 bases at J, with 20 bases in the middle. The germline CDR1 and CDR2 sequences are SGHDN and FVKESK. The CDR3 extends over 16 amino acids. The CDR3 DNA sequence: TGTGCCAGCAGCCAAGATTCGGACGTTTTTATATATAAGCAGTTCTTC. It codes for CASSQDSDVFIYKQFF. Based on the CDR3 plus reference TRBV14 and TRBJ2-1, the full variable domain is EAGVTQFPSHSVIEKGQTVTLRCDPISGHDNLYWYRRVMGKEIKFLLHFVKESKQDESGMPNNRFLAERTGGTYSTLKVQPAELEDSGVYFCASSQDSDVFIYKQFFGPGTRLTVL.

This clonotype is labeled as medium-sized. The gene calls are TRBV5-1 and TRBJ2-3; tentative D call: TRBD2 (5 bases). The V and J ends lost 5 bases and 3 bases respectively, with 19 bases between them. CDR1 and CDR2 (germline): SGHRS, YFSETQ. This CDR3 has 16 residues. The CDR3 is CASSRDSGLGTDTQYF. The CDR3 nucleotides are TGCGCCAGCAGTAGGGATTCGGGGTTAGGTACAGATACGCAGTATTTT.

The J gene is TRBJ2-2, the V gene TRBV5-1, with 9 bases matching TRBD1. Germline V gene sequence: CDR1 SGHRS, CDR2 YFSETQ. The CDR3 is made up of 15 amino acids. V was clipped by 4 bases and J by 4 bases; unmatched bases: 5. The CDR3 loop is CASSHRGRVTGELFF. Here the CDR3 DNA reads TGCGCCAGCAGCCACAGGGGGCGGGTCACCGGGGAGCTGTTTTTT.

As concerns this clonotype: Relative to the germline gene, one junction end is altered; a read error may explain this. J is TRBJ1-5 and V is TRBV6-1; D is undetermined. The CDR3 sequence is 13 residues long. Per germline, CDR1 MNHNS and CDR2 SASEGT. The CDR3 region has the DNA TGTGCCGGCAGCTCCCTGCGGGTTGGGGCCCAGCATTTT. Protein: CAGSSLRVGAQHF.

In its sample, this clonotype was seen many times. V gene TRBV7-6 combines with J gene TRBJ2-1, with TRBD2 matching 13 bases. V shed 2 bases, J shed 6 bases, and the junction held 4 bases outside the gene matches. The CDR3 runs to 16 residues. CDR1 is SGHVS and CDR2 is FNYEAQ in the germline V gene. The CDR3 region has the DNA TGTGCCAGCAGCTTATGGGGACTAGCGGGGAGCAATGAGCAGTTCTTC. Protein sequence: CASSLWGLAGSNEQFF.

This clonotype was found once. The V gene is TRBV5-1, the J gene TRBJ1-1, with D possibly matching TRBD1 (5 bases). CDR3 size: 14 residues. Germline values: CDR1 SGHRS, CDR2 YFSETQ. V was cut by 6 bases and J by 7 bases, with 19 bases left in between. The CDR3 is CASTNYEGESEAFF. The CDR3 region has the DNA TGCGCCAGCACCAACTACGAAGGGGAGAGTGAAGCTTTCTTT.

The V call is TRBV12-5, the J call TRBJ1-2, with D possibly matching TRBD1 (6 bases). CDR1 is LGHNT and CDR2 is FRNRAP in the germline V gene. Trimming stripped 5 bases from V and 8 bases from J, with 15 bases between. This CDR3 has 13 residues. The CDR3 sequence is CASGQTGFSGYTF. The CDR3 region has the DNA TGTGCTAGTGGTCAAACAGGGTTTTCGGGCTACACCTTC.

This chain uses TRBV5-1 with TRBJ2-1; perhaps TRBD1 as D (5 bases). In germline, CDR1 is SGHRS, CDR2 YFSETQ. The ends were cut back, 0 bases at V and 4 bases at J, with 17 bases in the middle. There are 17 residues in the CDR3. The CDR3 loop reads CASSLAPALGVYNEQFF. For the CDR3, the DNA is TGCGCCAGCAGCTTGGCCCCGGCGTTAGGGGTATACAATGAGCAGTTCTTC. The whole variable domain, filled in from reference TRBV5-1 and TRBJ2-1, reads KAGVTQTPRYLIKTRGQQVTLSCSPISGHRSVSWYQQTPGQGLQFLFEYFSETQRNKGNFPGRFSGRQFSNSRSEMNVSTLELGDSALYLCASSLAPALGVYNEQFFGPGTRLTVL.

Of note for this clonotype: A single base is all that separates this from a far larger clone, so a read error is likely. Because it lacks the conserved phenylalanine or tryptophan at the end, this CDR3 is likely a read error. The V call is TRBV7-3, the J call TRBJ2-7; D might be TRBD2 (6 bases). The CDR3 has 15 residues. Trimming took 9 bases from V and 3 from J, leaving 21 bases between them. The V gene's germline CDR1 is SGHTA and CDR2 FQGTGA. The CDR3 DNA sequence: TGTGCCAGTAGTAGCCCCCTCGGGAGCGGCTACGAGCAGTACTTA. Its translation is CASSSPLGSGYEQYL.

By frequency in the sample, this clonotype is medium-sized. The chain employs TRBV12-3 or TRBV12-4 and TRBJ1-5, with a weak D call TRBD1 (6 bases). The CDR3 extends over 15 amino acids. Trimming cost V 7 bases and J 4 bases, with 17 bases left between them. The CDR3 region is CASTTEGRGNQPQHF. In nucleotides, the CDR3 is TGTGCCAGCACCACGGAAGGCAGGGGTAATCAGCCCCAGCATTTT.

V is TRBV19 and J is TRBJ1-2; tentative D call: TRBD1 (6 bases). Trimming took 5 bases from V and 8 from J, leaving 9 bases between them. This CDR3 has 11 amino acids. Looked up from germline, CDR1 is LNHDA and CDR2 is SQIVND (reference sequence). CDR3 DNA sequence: TGTGCCAGTAGTGTCGGACAGGGCTACACCTTC. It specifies CASSVGQGYTF.

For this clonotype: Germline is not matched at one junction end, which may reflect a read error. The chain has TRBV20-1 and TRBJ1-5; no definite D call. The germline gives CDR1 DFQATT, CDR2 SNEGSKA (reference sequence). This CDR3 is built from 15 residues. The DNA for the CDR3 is TGCAGTTCTAGAGGCCCTCCGGGCCCTGGTCATCCCCAGCATTTT. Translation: CSSRGPPGPGHPQHF.

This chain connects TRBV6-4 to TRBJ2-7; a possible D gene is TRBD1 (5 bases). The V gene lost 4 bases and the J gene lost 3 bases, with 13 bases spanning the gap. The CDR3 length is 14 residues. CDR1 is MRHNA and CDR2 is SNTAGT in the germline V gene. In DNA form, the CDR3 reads TGTGCCAGCAGTGTGTCAGGGAACCTCTACGAGCAGTACTTC. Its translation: CASSVSGNLYEQYF.

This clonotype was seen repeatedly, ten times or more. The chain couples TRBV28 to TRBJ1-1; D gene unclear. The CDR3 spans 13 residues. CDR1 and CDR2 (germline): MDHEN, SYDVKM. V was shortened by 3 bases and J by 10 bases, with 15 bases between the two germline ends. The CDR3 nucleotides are TGTGCCAGCAGTTTTCCAACAGCTTGGGGAGCTTTCTTT. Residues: CASSFPTAWGAFF.

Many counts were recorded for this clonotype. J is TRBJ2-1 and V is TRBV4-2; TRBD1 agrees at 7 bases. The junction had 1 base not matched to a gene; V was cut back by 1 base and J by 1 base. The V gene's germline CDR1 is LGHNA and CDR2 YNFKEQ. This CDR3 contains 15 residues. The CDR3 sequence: CASSQARGSYNEQFF. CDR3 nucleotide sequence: TGTGCCAGCAGCCAAGCCAGGGGGTCCTACAATGAGCAGTTCTTC.